The present T cell receptor beta chain was sequenced within a study of CD8+ T cells in alopecia areata. Points from the study as a whole: Higher clonality was seen in lesional scalp than in normal scalp, especially in alopecia totalis/universalis.

This clone turned up a few times. What it binds is not known. Extraction of RNA preceded its reverse transcription into cDNA, which served as the sequencing template. This table comes from immunoSEQ multiplex PCR, and its TCRdb copy is limited to in-frame clones, with some not included. Of about 180,000 clones in the sample, 67% were seen once. Those with alopecia areata gave lesional scalp punch biopsies and peripheral blood. Trimming cost V 1 base and J 2 bases; bases outside gene matches: 13. The CDR3 contains 18 residues. Germline lookup yields CDR1 MGHRA and CDR2 YSYEKL. The material was CD8+ T cells sorted from blood, obtained at week 0. The chain is built from TRBV4-1 and TRBJ2-7; 8 positions match TRBD1. This TCR was sampled from a human donor with alopecia areata. For the CDR3, the DNA is TGCGCCAGCAGCCAAGGGAGGCCTCAGGGGGCGGCAACCTACGAGCAGTACTTC. It translates to CASSQGRPQGAATYEQYF.